This T cell receptor (beta chain) derives from a study of cytomegalovirus exposure and HLA in healthy donors. A multiplex PCR was run with 60 Vbeta primers and 13 Jbeta primers. Generated by immunoSEQ multiplex PCR, the TCRdb table keeps only in-frame clones and is missing some. The sample lists about 140,000 clones, 65% to 85% occurring once. In its sample, this clone was seen once. No antigen is known for it. Findings of the study overall: An analysis that came later showed most CMV-associated TCR beta chains appearing HLA-restricted. Most of the TCR beta V segments (in an earlier analysis) were productive either about 87% or about 30% of the time. In a later analysis, at a false discovery rate of 0.05, approximately 15,000 TCR beta sequences matched HLA alleles. A later examination showed that TCR association rates differed by HLA locus, with DRB1 most and HLA-C fewest.

Sequencing was done on a sample of PBMCs. The sequence was obtained from a man aged 45-60 years in good health and CMV-seronegative.

The CDR3 spells CASSLASGGVNTGELFF. The CDR3 DNA reads as TGCGCCAGCAGCTTGGCCAGCGGGGGGGTGAACACCGGGGAGCTGTTTTTT. The chain uses TRBV5-1 and TRBJ2-2; 10 bases are shared with TRBD2. The CDR3 runs to 17 residues. Germline loops: CDR1 SGHRS, CDR2 YFSETQ. V dropped 0 bases and J dropped 1; count of bases not matched to a gene: 3. The full variable domain, completed using reference TRBV5-1 and TRBJ2-2, is KAGVTQTPRYLIKTRGQQVTLSCSPISGHRSVSWYQQTPGQGLQFLFEYFSETQRNKGNFPGRFSGRQFSNSRSEMNVSTLELGDSALYLCASSLASGGVNTGELFFGEGSRLTVL.